A single sample is the source of the 3 T cell receptor beta chains below, sequenced in a study of CD8+CD57+ T cells in acquired aplastic anemia. Patients picked for sequencing had shown CD8+CD57+ cell expansion detected by flow cytometry. For CDR3 and TCR beta VDJ profiling, genomic DNA was the template used. TCRdb redid the calling of the reads with MiXCR, one entry per CDR3 protein. Here the sample spans 180,000 or so distinct CDR3 sequences, approximately 48% being singletons. Material for sequencing was sorted CD4+, CD8+, or CD8+CD57+ T cells (not recorded which) from PBMCs. The receptors stem from a human donor with aplastic anemia.

The sample holds many counts of this clonotype. The chain links TRBV3-1 to TRBJ2-3; D not certain. The CDR3 spans 13 residues. The germline gives CDR1 LGHDT, CDR2 YNNKEL (reference sequence). V was clipped by 1 base and J by 5 bases, with 7 bases between them. The DNA for the CDR3 is TGTGCCAGCAGCCAAGGTCGGCGAGATACGCAGTATTTT. This encodes CASSQGRRDTQYF.

This clonotype has ten or more counts. The chain uses TRBV6-5 and TRBJ2-7, with D possibly matching TRBD2 (6 bases). The CDR3 extends over 14 amino acids. CDR1 is MNHEY, CDR2 SVGAGI, per germline. V lost 2 bases, J lost 4 bases, and 12 bases lay in between. In nucleotides, the CDR3 is TGTGCCAGCAGTTACCAAGCGGGTAATTACGAGCAGTACTTC. Its protein is CASSYQAGNYEQYF.

Turning to this clonotype: At one end, the junction sequence differs from germline, possibly due to a read error. The chain links TRBV15 to TRBJ2-7; D is unclear. This CDR3 has 12 amino acids. Germline values: CDR1 LNHNV, CDR2 YYDKDF (reference sequence). The CDR3 region is CTTSREFGEQYF. CDR3 bases: TGTACCACCAGCAGAGAGTTTGGCGAGCAGTACTTC. Full variable domain (remainder filled in from reference TRBV15 and TRBJ2-7): DAMVIQNPRYQVTQFGKPVTLSCSQTLNHNVMYWYQQKSSQAPKLLFHYYDKDFNNEADTPDNFQSRRPNTSFCFLDIRSPGLGDTAMYLCTTSREFGEQYFGPGTRLTVT.